The TCR beta chain under discussion was sequenced for a study of tumor-infiltrating lymphocytes in oesophageal squamous cell carcinoma. Remarks on this clonotype: A much larger clone sits a single nucleotide away, making a read error possible.

TCRdb reprocessed the PCR reads via MiXCR and lists one record per CDR3 protein. The table shows around 16,000 distinct CDR3 sequences, with around 50% occurring only once. Specimen: esophageal tumor tissue. The TCR originated in a male donor with esophageal squamous cell carcinoma.

The CDR3 nucleotides read TGCGCCAGCAGCTTGAATAGGTGGGACGAGCAGTTCTTC. Its translation: CASSLNRWDEQFF. The chain employs TRBV5-1 and TRBJ2-5; tentatively, D is TRBD1 or TRBD2 (5 bases each). The J call may be in error: the DNA end matches TRBJ2-1 better. The V gene's germline CDR1 is SGHRS and CDR2 YFSETQ. This CDR3 has 13 residues.